This T cell receptor (beta chain) was recorded in a study of identical twins. This clonotype occurred many times. Its antigen is unidentified. TCRdb reanalysed the 5' RACE reads using MiXCR and keeps one entry per CDR3 protein. Counted here are approximately 230,000 distinct CDR3 sequences, about 14% occurring once; the ten biggest clones make up around 9.5%. Regarding the study as a whole: Whereas memory repertoires showed no such difference, abundant cord blood beta clonotypes carried fewer insertions. The analysis was cross-sectional rather than longitudinal within donors.

Trimming removed 5 bases at V and 7 bases at J, with 17 bases between. The CDR3 is 14 amino acids. Sequenced: memory (CD45RO+) T cells sorted from blood. The chain is built from TRBV12-3 or TRBV12-4 and TRBJ1-2; D may be TRBD1 (5 bases). This TCR derives from a woman aged 18-29 years in good health. CDR3 coding DNA: TGTGCCAGCAGTACAGGACTGGGCGGGGGTGGCTACACCTTC. It yields the protein CASSTGLGGGGYTF.